The 26 T cell receptor beta chains presented below share a single source sample, sequenced in a study of T cell responses to AZD1222 COVID-19 vaccine. The method was immunoSEQ multiplex PCR; TCRdb's version includes in-frame clones alone and lacks a portion of them. Of more than 95,000 clones detected, around 88% appear once; the ten largest clones hold about 8.8%. The source was peripheral blood, collected on day 0 of AZD1222 vaccination. The origin of the receptors is an adult in good health.

The chain combines TRBV5-1 with TRBJ1-3, with D possibly TRBD1 on 5 matching bases. The ends were cut back, 1 base at V and 1 base at J, with 6 bases in the middle. The CDR3 extends over 14 amino acids. Germline V CDR1 and CDR2: SGHRS, YFSETQ. The CDR3 here is CASSLSGSGNTIYF. CDR3 coding DNA: TGCGCCAGCAGCTTGTCAGGGTCTGGAAACACCATATATTTT.

The genes are TRBV25-1 and TRBJ1-5; no clear D gene. From germline, CDR1 is MGHDK and CDR2 SYGVNS. V was pared by 3 bases and J by 4 bases, with 10 bases between. The CDR3 runs to 14 residues. The CDR3 bases are TGTGCCAGCAGTGAGTCGCAGTTGAATCAGCCCCAGCATTTT. This sequence encodes CASSESQLNQPQHF.

This chain connects TRBV19 to TRBJ2-7, with 10 bases lining up with TRBD1. The length of the CDR3 is 16 residues. J lost 1 base, V lost 0 bases, and 3 bases had no gene match. CDR1 is LNHDA and CDR2 is SQIVND in the germline V gene (reference sequence). The CDR3 loop is CASSIDRQGASYEQYF. DNA for the CDR3: TGTGCCAGTAGTATAGATCGACAGGGGGCTTCCTACGAGCAGTACTTC.

V and J are TRBV3-1 (or the pseudogene TRBV3-2) and TRBJ1-4; no clear D. The germline CDR1 and CDR2 sequences are LGHDT and YNNKEL (reference sequence). V shed 1 base and J shed 4 bases, with 7 bases lying between them. The length of the CDR3 is 14 residues. The CDR3 reads CASSQAGLNEKLFF. In nucleotides, the CDR3 is TGTGCCAGCAGCCAAGCCGGGCTTAATGAAAAACTGTTTTTT.

The chain links TRBV12-5 to TRBJ2-7, with 8 bases aligning to TRBD1. Germline values: CDR1 LGHNT, CDR2 FRNRAP. The ends lost 6 bases at V and 6 bases at J; junction bases unmatched: 4. This CDR3 has 12 residues. CDR3 nucleotides: TGTGCTAGTGGCATGGACAGGGCCGAGCAGTACTTC. Encoded protein: CASGMDRAEQYF. The variable domain in full, with the rest retrieved from reference TRBV12-5 and TRBJ2-7, is DARVTQTPRHKVTEMGQEVTMRCQPILGHNTVFWYRQTMMQGLELLAYFRNRAPLDDSGMPKDRFSAEMPDATLATLKIQPSEPRDSAVYFCASGMDRAEQYFGPGTRLTVT.

The gene calls are TRBV6-5 and TRBJ1-6; perhaps TRBD1 as D (6 bases). The CDR3 length is 16 residues. CDR1 is MNHEY and CDR2 is SVGAGI in the germline V gene. The V and J ends lost 0 bases and 11 bases respectively, with 17 bases between them. The DNA for the CDR3 is TGTGCCAGCAGTTACTCGGCACAGGGAGGACGGCCACCCCTCCACTTT. Protein sequence: CASSYSAQGGRPPLHF.

V is TRBV19 and J is TRBJ1-6; 7 bases match TRBD1. Germline V gives CDR1 LNHDA, CDR2 SQIVND (reference sequence). CDR3 size: 15 residues. The V gene end was trimmed by 0 bases and the J gene end by 9 bases; junction bases not matched to a gene: 5. The CDR3 reads CASSIETGWSSPLHF. CDR3 coding DNA: TGTGCCAGTAGTATAGAGACAGGGTGGTCTTCACCCCTCCACTTT.

The J gene is TRBJ1-2, the V gene TRBV28, with D perhaps TRBD1 (6 bases). Germline lookup yields CDR1 MDHEN and CDR2 SYDVKM. Trimming stripped 3 bases from V and 4 bases from J, with 18 bases between. The CDR3 sequence is 16 residues long. The CDR3 spells CASSFGAGGSAYGYTF. CDR3 DNA: TGTGCCAGCAGTTTTGGTGCTGGGGGCTCGGCCTATGGCTACACCTTC.

The V gene is TRBV4-2, the J gene TRBJ2-3; 12 nucleotides agree with TRBD2. V lost 1 base and J lost 4; bases outside the gene matches: 9. CDR3 length equals 18 residues. Germline loops: CDR1 LGHNA, CDR2 YNFKEQ. CDR3 bases: TGTGCCAGCAGCCAAGCTCACTGGGCTAGCGGGAGGGCAGATACGCAGTATTTT. This translates into CASSQAHWASGRADTQYF.

The chain uses TRBV7-3 and TRBJ2-7; D is possibly TRBD1 (7 bases). CDR3 length: 13 amino acids. Germline CDR1 SGHTA, CDR2 FQGTGA. Trimming removed 2 bases at V and 3 bases at J, with 8 bases between. CDR3: CASSLQGGYEQYF. CDR3 nucleotides: TGTGCCAGCAGCTTACAGGGGGGCTACGAGCAGTACTTC.

The genes are TRBV9 and TRBJ2-2; 10 bases align to TRBD2. This CDR3 comprises 16 residues. V lost 0 bases, J lost 5 bases, and 4 bases stayed unmatched. Per germline, CDR1 SGDLS and CDR2 YYNGEE. The CDR3 coding sequence is TGTGCCAGCAGCGTAGTAAGCGGGAGGGCGACCGGGGAGCTGTTTTTT. Translation: CASSVVSGRATGELFF.

J is TRBJ1-3 and V is TRBV20-1, with D hard to call. Looked up from germline, CDR1 is DFQATT and CDR2 is SNEGSKA (reference sequence). Trimming took 4 bases from V and 6 from J, leaving 13 bases between them. CDR3 length: 13 residues. The chain's CDR3 is CSAIDASVNTIYF. In DNA form, the CDR3 reads TGCAGTGCTATTGATGCTTCGGTAAACACCATATATTTT.

The chain uses TRBV7-2 and TRBJ1-5; D remains unclear. The germline V and J ends were trimmed by 0 bases and 2 bases, with 14 bases remaining between them. CDR1 is SGHTA and CDR2 is FQGNSA in the germline V gene. The CDR3 has 17 amino acids. The CDR3 loop reads CASSLALQTSGNQPQHF. The CDR3 nucleotides are TGTGCCAGCAGCTTAGCGTTACAAACGTCAGGCAATCAGCCCCAGCATTTT.

The chain couples TRBV5-6 to TRBJ1-2; no clear D gene. In germline, CDR1 is SGHDT, CDR2 YYEEEE. Trimming removed 0 bases from V and 4 bases from J, with 4 bases in between. This CDR3 region has 12 residues. CDR3 nucleotide sequence: TGTGCCAGCAGCTTGGATGGCTATGGCTACACCTTC. Its translation is CASSLDGYGYTF.

V usage is TRBV5-4 and J usage is TRBJ2-5; D uncertain. Germline assignment: CDR1 SGHNT and CDR2 YYREEE (reference sequence). The CDR3 length is 14 residues. V lost 4 bases, J lost 5 bases, and 15 bases lay in between. The CDR3 loop is CASSRALSRETQYF. DNA of the CDR3: TGTGCCAGCAGCCGGGCCCTATCGCGGGAGACCCAGTACTTC.

V usage is TRBV19 and J usage is TRBJ2-2, with D tentatively TRBD2 (6 bases). The CDR3 length is 13 residues. Trimming pared 3 bases from V and 6 bases from J, leaving 8 bases between. Germline V gene sequence: CDR1 LNHDA, CDR2 SQIVND (reference sequence). The CDR3 reads CASSIGGPGELFF. In DNA, the CDR3 is TGTGCCAGTAGTATCGGAGGGCCCGGGGAGCTGTTTTTT.

This rearrangement joins TRBV5-6 to TRBJ1-3; D unclear. CDR3 length equals 16 residues. CDR1 and CDR2 from the germline V gene are SGHDT and YYEEEE. V lost 4 bases and J 8 bases, leaving 22 bases between the germline ends. The CDR3 sequence: CASSPLGVSHGDTIYF. CDR3 in DNA: TGTGCCAGCAGCCCCTTAGGCGTTTCTCACGGGGACACCATATATTTT.

The chain employs TRBV29-1 and TRBJ2-7; 7 bases are shared with TRBD2. The CDR3 has 13 residues. The V gene's germline CDR1 is SQVTM and CDR2 ANQGSEA. V trimming: 6 bases; J trimming: 7 bases; junction bases outside the gene matches: 12. CDR3: CSVGGTPGKEQYF. In DNA form, the CDR3 reads TGCAGCGTGGGAGGGACCCCTGGGAAAGAGCAGTACTTC.

The chain is built from TRBV19 and TRBJ1-5, with 8 bases fitting TRBD1. V lost 5 bases, J lost 2 bases, and 5 bases stayed unmatched. There are 15 residues in the CDR3. Per germline, CDR1 LNHDA and CDR2 SQIVND (reference sequence). DNA for the CDR3: TGTGCCAGTAGTCCCAGGGGGCATGGCAATCAGCCCCAGCATTTT. It specifies CASSPRGHGNQPQHF.

The V and J genes are TRBV28 and TRBJ1-5; D uncertain. Deletions cut 6 bases from V and 2 bases from J, with 14 bases between. Germline CDR1 MDHEN, CDR2 SYDVKM. The CDR3 sequence is 15 residues long. Here the CDR3 reads CASREFGGGNQPQHF. CDR3 nucleotides: TGTGCCAGCAGGGAGTTTGGTGGGGGCAATCAGCCCCAGCATTTT.

This clone showed up just a few times. The rearrangement links TRBV11-3 to TRBJ2-7, with D tentatively TRBD1 (6 bases). The CDR3 totals 14 residues. Looked up from germline, CDR1 is SGHNT and CDR2 is YENEEA. Trimming left V 1 base short and J 2 bases short, with 9 bases between. CDR3 sequence (DNA): TGTGCCAGCAGCTTAGGGGGACACCCCTACGAGCAGTACTTC. Translating gives CASSLGGHPYEQYF.

This chain connects TRBV27 to TRBJ2-3; 10 bases map to TRBD2. This CDR3 is built from 15 residues. Losses at the gene ends were 4 bases for V and 4 bases for J; bases not matched to a gene: 5. Looked up from germline, CDR1 is MNHEY and CDR2 is SMNVEV (reference sequence). CDR3 coding DNA: TGTGCCAGCAGTTCCACAACTAGCGGGGCAGATACGCAGTATTTT. Amino acid sequence: CASSSTTSGADTQYF.

This clone was counted once. The rearrangement links TRBV28 to TRBJ1-4; no clear D gene. V was pared by 3 bases and J by 7 bases, with 18 bases between. The CDR3 loop spans 16 amino acids. Germline V gives CDR1 MDHEN, CDR2 SYDVKM. The CDR3 region is CASSLDAFADTEKLFF. CDR3 DNA: TGTGCCAGCAGTTTGGATGCGTTTGCGGATACTGAAAAACTGTTTTTT.

In its sample, this clone was seen once. The chain joins TRBV11-2 to TRBJ2-5; D is perhaps TRBD1 (6 bases). The CDR3 totals 14 residues. CDR1 is SGHAT and CDR2 is FQNNGV in the germline V gene. Trimming removed 2 bases at V and 2 bases at J, with 9 bases between. The CDR3 here is CASSLQGLQETQYF. The CDR3 region has the DNA TGTGCCAGCAGCTTACAGGGGTTACAAGAGACCCAGTACTTC.

This chain uses TRBV15 with TRBJ1-5; D ambiguous. There are 20 residues in the CDR3. Germline V gene lookup returns CDR1 LNHNV and CDR2 YYDKDF (reference sequence). V was pared by 0 bases and J by 0 bases, with 21 bases between. CDR3 sequence (DNA): TGTGCCACCAGCAGAGATCGGGCAGATCAGTGGTTTTATAGCAATCAGCCCCAGCATTTT. As protein: CATSRDRADQWFYSNQPQHF.

This clone was recorded once. The chain joins TRBV7-3 to TRBJ1-1; TRBD1 agrees at 8 bases. The germline V gene encodes CDR1 SGHTA and CDR2 FQGTGA. J was trimmed by 3 bases and V by 8 bases; bases with no gene match: 8. This CDR3 spans 14 amino acids. This chain's CDR3 is CASSPGGADTEAFF. The CDR3 DNA reads as TGTGCCAGCTCTCCAGGGGGCGCCGACACTGAAGCTTTCTTT.